The 27 T cell receptor beta chains given below trace back to one sample, sequenced in a study of cytomegalovirus exposure and HLA in healthy donors. Vbeta (60) and Jbeta (13) primers were used in the PCR. Measured with immunoSEQ multiplex PCR; TCRdb has only the in-frame clones, and not every one. The profile shows more than 140,000 clones, more than 60% of them singletons. Sequences were obtained from PBMCs. The receptor source for this set is a man in his forties in good health and CMV-seronegative.

The J gene is TRBJ1-2, the V gene TRBV6-6; D ambiguous. Per germline, CDR1 MNHNY and CDR2 SVGAGI (reference sequence). The V end was cut by 2 bases, the J end by 7 bases, with 14 bases between. The CDR3 spans 14 residues. This CDR3 is CASSYQAVGVGYTF. In DNA form, the CDR3 reads TGTGCCAGCAGTTACCAGGCGGTGGGAGTTGGCTACACCTTC.

The rearrangement links TRBV11-3 to TRBJ1-3; D is uncertain. CDR3 length: 15 residues. Deletions cut 0 bases from V and 0 bases from J, with 6 bases between. CDR1 SGHNT and CDR2 YENEEA come from the germline V gene. CDR3 region: CASSLDGGSGNTIYF. As DNA, the CDR3 is TGTGCCAGCAGCTTAGATGGCGGCTCTGGAAACACCATATATTTT.

V and J are TRBV7-8 and TRBJ2-7; 9 bases are shared with TRBD2. This CDR3 has 15 amino acids. Germline CDR1 and CDR2: SGHVS and FQNEAQ. V dropped 1 base and J dropped 6; count of bases not matched to a gene: 7. The CDR3, as DNA: TGTGCCAGCAGCTTAGATCGGCTAGCGGGAACCGAGCAGTACTTC. Translation gives CASSLDRLAGTEQYF.

The gene calls are TRBV7-6 and TRBJ2-5; D is possibly TRBD1 (5 bases). Germline CDR1 is SGHVS and CDR2 is FNYEAQ. Trimming left V 4 bases short and J 9 bases short, with 21 bases between. The CDR3 covers 15 residues. Here the CDR3 DNA reads TGTGCCAGCAGCTCCCCAGGGCCCTCCGTAAGAGCCCAGTACTTC. Residues: CASSSPGPSVRAQYF.

The chain combines TRBV2 with TRBJ2-5; 10 nucleotides agree with TRBD2. The DNA end lines up better with TRBJ2-7; the J call may be wrong. Per germline, CDR1 SNHLY and CDR2 FYNNEI. CDR3 length: 13 residues. The CDR3 protein is CASSGGLAYEQYF. The CDR3 DNA is TGTGCCAGCAGCGGGGGACTAGCGTACGAGCAGTACTTC.

The chain employs TRBV6-1 and TRBJ1-1; no clear D gene. Trimming shortened V by 1 base and J by 3 bases, and 12 bases separated the two germline ends. The germline gives CDR1 MNHNS, CDR2 SASEGT. The CDR3 runs to 15 residues. The CDR3 here is CASSEVGDWDTEAFF. CDR3 in DNA: TGTGCCAGCAGTGAAGTCGGGGATTGGGACACTGAAGCTTTCTTT.

The chain recombines TRBV28 with TRBJ1-1; 7 bases fit TRBD1. CDR3 size: 14 residues. Looked up from germline, CDR1 is MDHEN and CDR2 is SYDVKM. Losses at the gene ends were 10 bases for V and 13 bases for J; bases not matched to a gene: 21. CDR3 DNA: TGTGCCACCCAAGAGGGGTTCGACAGGGCTCTCTTTTTCTTT. The encoded protein is CATQEGFDRALFFF.

In this sample, this clone turned up once. The chain employs TRBV18 and TRBJ2-5; 8 bases match TRBD2. The J call may be mistaken, given a closer DNA end match to TRBJ2-7. Germline V gives CDR1 KGHSH, CDR2 LQKENI. The CDR3 spans 16 residues. The CDR3 region has the DNA TGTGCCAGCTCATCGCCCTACGGGACTAGAGGCTACGAGCAGTACTTC. Translating gives CASSSPYGTRGYEQYF.

V usage is TRBV30 and J usage is TRBJ2-7; the D gene is possibly TRBD1 (5 bases). Trimming cost V 8 bases and J 2 bases, with 16 bases left between them. Germline CDR1 GTSNPN, CDR2 SVGIG (reference sequence). This CDR3 region has 13 residues. Here the CDR3 DNA reads TGTGCCCTAATGACAGCCTTCACCTACGAGCAGTACTTC. It codes for CALMTAFTYEQYF.

This clone was picked up one time. The gene calls are TRBV15 and TRBJ2-7, with 7 bases lining up with TRBD1. Trimming cost V 8 bases and J 0 bases; bases outside gene matches: 10. Germline V gene sequence: CDR1 LNHNV, CDR2 YYDKDF (reference sequence). CDR3 length: 15 residues. Written as DNA, the CDR3 is TGTGCCACCGGGCACAGGGGCTCGAGCTCCTACGAGCAGTACTTC. Encoded protein: CATGHRGSSSYEQYF.

The chain has TRBV27 and TRBJ1-6, with a tentative D call TRBD1 (6 bases). The V end was cut by 3 bases, the J end by 8 bases, with 14 bases between. The germline gives CDR1 MNHEY, CDR2 SMNVEV (reference sequence). The CDR3 totals 15 residues. As DNA, the CDR3 is TGTGCCAGCAGTTTGAGGGGGACAACTGATTCACCCCTCCACTTT. Its translation is CASSLRGTTDSPLHF.

As for this clone: At one end, the junction sequence differs from germline, possibly due to a read error. The chain carries TRBV4-1 and TRBJ1-2, with no clear D. The CDR3 extends over 16 amino acids. Looked up from germline, CDR1 is MGHRA and CDR2 is YSYEKL. CDR3 sequence: CVSSQPRQGRSYGYTF. CDR3 sequence (DNA): TGCGTCAGCAGCCAACCCCGACAAGGCAGATCCTATGGCTACACCTTC.

The table lists this clone with a few counts. The V gene is TRBV15, the J gene TRBJ1-2; D is ambiguous. Trimming cost V 6 bases and J 11 bases, with 22 bases left between them. This CDR3 region has 14 residues. The germline V gene has CDR1 LNHNV and CDR2 YYDKDF (reference sequence). CDR3 residues: CATRTRQTRAPYTF. The CDR3 nucleotides read TGTGCCACCAGGACCAGACAAACTAGGGCGCCATACACCTTC.

This chain's CDR3 is CASSRDRTSGNTIYF. The CDR3 DNA reads as TGTGCCAGCAGCCGGGACAGGACCTCTGGAAACACCATATATTTT. This rearrangement joins TRBV28 to TRBJ1-3; 8 nucleotides line up with TRBD1. There are 15 residues in the CDR3. With 6 bases clipped from V and 0 bases from J, the junction kept 4 bases outside the gene matches. Per germline, CDR1 MDHEN and CDR2 SYDVKM.

The V gene is TRBV7-3, the J gene TRBJ1-4; tentative D call: TRBD1 (6 bases). The germline CDR1 and CDR2 sequences are SGHTA and FQGTGA. The CDR3 runs to 14 residues. The ends were cut back, 8 bases at V and 4 bases at J, with 14 bases in the middle. As DNA, the CDR3 is TGTGCCAGCCGGGCCAGGACAGATAATGAAAAACTGTTTTTT. It encodes CASRARTDNEKLFF.

This clone was counted between two and nine times. The chain recombines TRBV4-3 with TRBJ2-7, with 7 bases aligning to TRBD1. The CDR3 sequence is 15 residues long. Looked up from germline, CDR1 is LGHNA and CDR2 is YSLEER. V lost 0 bases to trimming and J lost 3 bases; unmatched junction nucleotides: 5. The CDR3 reads CASSQERTGHYEQYF. The CDR3, as DNA: TGCGCCAGCAGCCAAGAGAGGACAGGACACTACGAGCAGTACTTC.

This clone was observed a few times. CDR3 DNA: TGTGCCAGCAGTACCGACTGGGCGGGGAATGAGCAGTTCTTC. As protein: CASSTDWAGNEQFF. The genes are TRBV6-5 and TRBJ2-1; D perhaps matches TRBD2 (6 bases). CDR3 length: 14 amino acids. Trimming removed 5 bases at V and 7 bases at J, with 15 bases between. Germline loops: CDR1 MNHEY, CDR2 SVGAGI.

The rearrangement joins TRBV18 to TRBJ1-1; possible D gene TRBD1, 5 bases. The V and J ends lost 3 bases and 7 bases respectively, with 15 bases between them. Germline loops: CDR1 KGHSH, CDR2 LQKENI. This CDR3 is built from 14 residues. The DNA of the CDR3 is TGTGCCAGCTCACCCCCCGGGGGGGTTGTTGAAGCTTTCTTT. Translated, it gives CASSPPGGVVEAFF. The variable domain in full, with the rest retrieved from reference TRBV18 and TRBJ1-1, is NAGVMQNPRHLVRRRGQEARLRCSPMKGHSHVYWYRQLPEEGLKFMVYLQKENIIDESGMPKERFSAEFPKEGPSILRIQQVVRGDSAAYFCASSPPGGVVEAFFGQGTRLTVV.

The rearrangement joins TRBV5-1 to TRBJ1-4; D ambiguous. Deletions cut 5 bases from V and 3 bases from J, with 14 bases between. Germline CDR1 is SGHRS and CDR2 is YFSETQ. This CDR3 region has 15 residues. CDR3 nucleotides: TGCGCCAGCAGTTTGCTTACGGGTTCTAATGAAAAACTGTTTTTT. It codes for CASSLLTGSNEKLFF.

CDR3 residues: CASSLHGDGTGTYEQYF. In DNA form, the CDR3 reads TGTGCCAGCAGCCTCCATGGGGACGGGACAGGGACCTACGAGCAGTACTTC. The rearrangement joins TRBV7-3 to TRBJ2-7; TRBD1 matches at 9 bases. V shed 5 bases and J 2 bases; nucleotides not matched to a gene: 13. Germline-derived CDR1 and CDR2 are SGHTA and FQGTGA. CDR3 length: 17 amino acids.

V usage is TRBV10-3 and J usage is TRBJ1-5; D is perhaps TRBD1 (6 bases). The V end was cut by 6 bases, the J end by 6 bases, with 12 bases between. The length of the CDR3 is 13 residues. The germline V gene has CDR1 ENHRY and CDR2 SYGVKD. For the CDR3, the DNA is TGTGCCATCAGCGGGGGGGGCGGTCAGCCCCAGCATTTT. It yields the protein CAISGGGGQPQHF.

This clone was counted between two and nine times. The chain is built from TRBV7-3 and TRBJ2-1; D perhaps matches TRBD2 (5 bases). Trimming cost V 2 bases and J 11 bases, with 16 bases left between them. The CDR3 is 14 amino acids. CDR1 is SGHTA and CDR2 is FQGTGA in the germline V gene. As DNA, the CDR3 is TGTGCCAGCAGCTTAGTCGGTGCCGGGGAAAAGCAGTTCTTC. This gives the protein CASSLVGAGEKQFF.

The rearrangement joins TRBV15 to TRBJ1-1; D is perhaps TRBD1 (6 bases). The V end was cut by 1 base, the J end by 9 bases, with 12 bases between. The CDR3 runs 13 residues. Germline values: CDR1 LNHNV, CDR2 YYDKDF (reference sequence). CDR3 in amino acids: CATSRGRTEQAFF. The CDR3 DNA reads TGTGCCACCAGCAGAGGCAGGACAGAACAAGCTTTCTTT.

This clone was picked up a small number of times. The gene calls are TRBV13 and TRBJ2-2; TRBD1 matches at 7 bases. With V trimmed by 5 bases and J by 0 bases, 6 bases remained unmatched. Germline V gene lookup returns CDR1 PRHDT and CDR2 FYEKMQ (reference sequence). There are 16 residues in the CDR3. The CDR3 DNA is TGTGCCAGCAGCCCGTTGGGACAGCCGAACACCGGGGAGCTGTTTTTT. Amino acid sequence: CASSPLGQPNTGELFF.

CDR3 sequence (DNA): TGTGCCACCAGCAGAGGGACAGGCTATGGCTACACCTTC. Protein sequence: CATSRGTGYGYTF. The J gene is TRBJ1-2, the V gene TRBV15; 7 nucleotides line up with TRBD1. Germline trimming cut 1 base from V and 4 bases from J; bases unmatched to any gene: 0. The CDR3 loop spans 13 amino acids. The germline V gene has CDR1 LNHNV and CDR2 YYDKDF (reference sequence).

This clone was found a few times. V and J are TRBV7-2 and TRBJ2-5; tentatively, D is TRBD1 (6 bases). The germline CDR1 and CDR2 sequences are SGHTA and FQGNSA. The CDR3 totals 13 residues. The ends were cut back, 6 bases at V and 4 bases at J, with 12 bases in the middle. The CDR3 DNA follows: TGTGCCAGCAGGCCTACAGGGCTAGAGACCCAGTACTTC. It translates to CASRPTGLETQYF.

V and J are TRBV19 and TRBJ1-3; 8 bases are a match to TRBD1. Germline loops: CDR1 LNHDA, CDR2 SQIVND (reference sequence). The CDR3 totals 17 residues. V was clipped by 4 bases and J by 0 bases; unmatched bases: 8. CDR3 loop: CASSKPGQVSSGNTIYF. DNA for the CDR3: TGTGCCAGTAGTAAACCGGGACAGGTCTCCTCTGGAAACACCATATATTTT.